The present entry profiles one T cell receptor beta chain with its context. What it binds is not known. The Oncomine TCR Beta short-read assay was applied to DNA of cultured CD4+ T cells. TCRdb processed the PCR reads anew with MiXCR; each CDR3 protein has one entry. The sample has around 3,900 distinct CDR3 sequences, roughly 40% seen once. The data were taken from a study of vaccination and CD4 T cells after COVID-19. As to treatment: approximately nine-day PBMC culture with coronavirus spike peptide pools or control peptides (ViraFEST assay). The sequence derives from a human donor who had recovered from COVID-19. Sequenced input: CD4+ T cells from blood, cultured in vitro.

The CDR3 nucleotides read TGTGCCAGCAGTCGTCAGGGGATGAACACTGAAGCTTTCTTT. This codes for CASSRQGMNTEAFF. The chain recombines TRBV12-3 or TRBV12-4 with TRBJ1-1; tentative D call: TRBD1 (6 bases). The CDR3 runs 14 residues. The V and J ends lost 5 bases and 0 bases respectively, with 10 bases between them.